The clone carrying this TCR beta chain appeared a few times. Its antigen remains unidentified. The germline V and J ends were trimmed by 4 bases and 8 bases, with 21 bases remaining between them. Per the germline V gene, CDR1 is DFQATT and CDR2 is SNEGSKA (reference sequence). This CDR3 has 15 residues. The sample comes from a study of CD8 T cells in ankylosing spondylitis. TCRdb analysed the 5' RACE reads with MiXCR anew, one entry per CDR3 protein. The repertoire holds some 400,000 distinct CDR3 sequences, with 20% to 25% as singletons. Overall study results and limits: Some of the motif variants had earlier been found in reactive arthritis patients' fluid and blood. Several highly homologous variants formed a TCR beta motif that appeared characteristic of ankylosing spondylitis blood.

This clonotype was sampled from a male donor with ankylosing spondylitis. The sequenced sample consisted of blood, either unsorted or a sorted T cell fraction (not recorded which). The chain joins TRBV20-1 to TRBJ1-5, with D tentatively TRBD1 (6 bases). The chain's CDR3 is CSAKNPGARIEPQHF. The CDR3 DNA is TGCAGTGCTAAAAACCCGGGGGCACGGATAGAGCCCCAGCATTTT.